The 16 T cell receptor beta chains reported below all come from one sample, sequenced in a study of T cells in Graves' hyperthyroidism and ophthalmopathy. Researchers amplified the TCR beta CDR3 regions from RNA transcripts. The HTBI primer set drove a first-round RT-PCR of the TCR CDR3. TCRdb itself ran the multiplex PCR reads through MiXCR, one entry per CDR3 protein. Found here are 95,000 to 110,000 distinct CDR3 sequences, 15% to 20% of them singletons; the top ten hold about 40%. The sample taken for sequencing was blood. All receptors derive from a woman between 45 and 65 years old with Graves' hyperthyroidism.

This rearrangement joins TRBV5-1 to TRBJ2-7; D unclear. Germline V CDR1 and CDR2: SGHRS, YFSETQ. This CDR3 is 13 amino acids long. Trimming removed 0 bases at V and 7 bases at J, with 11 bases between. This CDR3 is CASSLDIVQEQYF. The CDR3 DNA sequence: TGCGCCAGCAGCTTGGATATTGTGCAGGAGCAGTACTTC.

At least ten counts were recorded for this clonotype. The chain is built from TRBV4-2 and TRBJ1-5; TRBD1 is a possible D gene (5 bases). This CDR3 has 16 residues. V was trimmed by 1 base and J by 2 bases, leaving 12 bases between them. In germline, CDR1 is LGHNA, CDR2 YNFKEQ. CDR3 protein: CASSQVIGRGNQPQHF. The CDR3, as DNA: TGTGCCAGCAGCCAAGTAATCGGCAGGGGCAATCAGCCCCAGCATTTT.

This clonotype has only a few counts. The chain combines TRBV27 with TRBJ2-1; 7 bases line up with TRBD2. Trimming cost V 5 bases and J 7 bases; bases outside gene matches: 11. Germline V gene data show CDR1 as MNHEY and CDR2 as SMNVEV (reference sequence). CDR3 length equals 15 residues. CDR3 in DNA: TGTGCCAGCAGTCCCGGACTAGGGGCGGGGAATGAGCAGTTCTTC. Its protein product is CASSPGLGAGNEQFF.

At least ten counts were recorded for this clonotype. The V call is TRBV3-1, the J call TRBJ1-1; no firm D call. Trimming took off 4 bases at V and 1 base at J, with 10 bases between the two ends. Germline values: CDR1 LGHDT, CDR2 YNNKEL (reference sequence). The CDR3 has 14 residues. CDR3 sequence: CASSRGFSNTEAFF. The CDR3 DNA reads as TGTGCCAGCAGCCGAGGTTTCTCGAACACTGAAGCTTTCTTT.

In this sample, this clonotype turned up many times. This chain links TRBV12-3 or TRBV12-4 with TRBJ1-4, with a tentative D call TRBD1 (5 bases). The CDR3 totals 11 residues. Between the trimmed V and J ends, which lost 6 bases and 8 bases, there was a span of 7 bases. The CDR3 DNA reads TGTGCCAGCAGACGACAGGAAAAACTGTTTTTT. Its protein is CASRRQEKLFF.

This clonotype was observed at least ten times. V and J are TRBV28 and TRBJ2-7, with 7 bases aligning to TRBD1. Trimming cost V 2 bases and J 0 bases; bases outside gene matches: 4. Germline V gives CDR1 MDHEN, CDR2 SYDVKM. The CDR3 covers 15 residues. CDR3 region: CASSLLTGSSYEQYF. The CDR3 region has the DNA TGTGCCAGCAGTTTACTGACAGGGAGCTCCTACGAGCAGTACTTC.

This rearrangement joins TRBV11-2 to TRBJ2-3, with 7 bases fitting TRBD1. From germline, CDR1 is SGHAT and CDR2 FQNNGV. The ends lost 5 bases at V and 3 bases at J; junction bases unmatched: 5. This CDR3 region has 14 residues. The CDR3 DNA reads TGTGCCAGCAGCCCGACAGGGTTTACAGATACGCAGTATTTT. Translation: CASSPTGFTDTQYF.

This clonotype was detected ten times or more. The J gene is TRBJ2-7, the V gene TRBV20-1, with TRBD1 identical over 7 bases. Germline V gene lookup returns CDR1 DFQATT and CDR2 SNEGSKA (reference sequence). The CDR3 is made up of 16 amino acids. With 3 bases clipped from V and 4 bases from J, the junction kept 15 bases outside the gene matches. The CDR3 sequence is CSASSQGQGVLYEQYV. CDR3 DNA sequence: TGCAGTGCTAGTTCACAAGGTCAGGGGGTATTGTACGAGCAGTACGTC.

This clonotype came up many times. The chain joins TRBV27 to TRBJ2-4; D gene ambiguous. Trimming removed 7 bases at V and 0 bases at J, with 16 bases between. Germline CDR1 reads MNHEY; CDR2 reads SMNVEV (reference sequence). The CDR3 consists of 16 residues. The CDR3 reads CASNPAGTLAKNIQYF. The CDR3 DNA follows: TGTGCCAGCAACCCCGCAGGAACCTTAGCCAAAAACATTCAGTACTTC.

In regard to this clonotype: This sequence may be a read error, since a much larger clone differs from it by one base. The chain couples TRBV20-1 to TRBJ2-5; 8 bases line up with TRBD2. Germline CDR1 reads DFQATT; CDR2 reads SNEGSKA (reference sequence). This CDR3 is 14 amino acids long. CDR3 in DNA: TGCAGCGCCAGACCAGCGGGAGATTGGGAGACCCAGTACTTC. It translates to CSARPAGDWETQYF.

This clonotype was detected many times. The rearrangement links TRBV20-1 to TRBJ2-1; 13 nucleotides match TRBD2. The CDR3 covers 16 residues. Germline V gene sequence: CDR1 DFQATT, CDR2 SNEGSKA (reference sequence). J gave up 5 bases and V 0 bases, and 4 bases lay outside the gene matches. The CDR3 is CSARDEGTSGNNEQFF. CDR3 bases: TGCAGTGCTAGAGATGAAGGGACTAGCGGGAACAATGAGCAGTTCTTC.

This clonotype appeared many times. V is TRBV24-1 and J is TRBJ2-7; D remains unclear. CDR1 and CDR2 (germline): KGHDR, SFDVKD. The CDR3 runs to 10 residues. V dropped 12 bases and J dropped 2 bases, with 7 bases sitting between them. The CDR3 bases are TGTGCCCCCGGACCCTACGAGCAGTACGTC. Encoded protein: CAPGPYEQYV.

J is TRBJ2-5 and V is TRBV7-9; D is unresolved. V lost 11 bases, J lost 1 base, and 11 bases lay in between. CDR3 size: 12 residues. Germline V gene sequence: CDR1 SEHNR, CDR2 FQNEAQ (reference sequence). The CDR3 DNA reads TGTGCCGGCGGAGCTGCCCAAGAGACCCAGTACTTC. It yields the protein CAGGAAQETQYF.

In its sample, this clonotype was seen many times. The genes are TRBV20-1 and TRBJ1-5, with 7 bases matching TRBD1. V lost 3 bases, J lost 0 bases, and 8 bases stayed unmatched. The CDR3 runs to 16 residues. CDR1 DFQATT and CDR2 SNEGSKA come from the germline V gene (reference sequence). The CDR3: CSASRQGANSNQPQHF. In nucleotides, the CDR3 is TGCAGTGCTAGCCGACAGGGTGCTAATAGCAATCAGCCCCAGCATTTT.

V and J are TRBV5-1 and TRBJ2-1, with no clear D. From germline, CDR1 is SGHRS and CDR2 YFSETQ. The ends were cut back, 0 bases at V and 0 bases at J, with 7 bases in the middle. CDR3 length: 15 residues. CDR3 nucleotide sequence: TGCGCCAGCAGCTTGGATCGAACCTCCTACAATGAGCAGTTCTTC. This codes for CASSLDRTSYNEQFF.

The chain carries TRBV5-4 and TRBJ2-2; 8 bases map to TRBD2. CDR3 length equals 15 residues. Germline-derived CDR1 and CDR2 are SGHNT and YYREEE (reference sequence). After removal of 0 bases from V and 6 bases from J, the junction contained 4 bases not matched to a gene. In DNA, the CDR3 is TGTGCCAGCAGCTTGGAAGTCGGGAGGGCCGGGGAGCTGTTTTTT. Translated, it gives CASSLEVGRAGELFF.